This T cell receptor beta chain was sequenced for a study of Ad26.COV2.S vaccination and SARS-CoV-2 variants. Study outcomes and limitations: Greater spike-specific TCR breadth was seen in vaccine recipients than in placebo recipients. Quantification of TCR breadth and depth may have yielded underestimates of total T cell responses.

The CDR3 is made up of 15 amino acids. CDR1 and CDR2 (germline): MNHEY, SVGAGI. The trim removed 6 bases at V and 5 bases at J, leaving 8 bases unmatched. Treatment denoted: about 20 received Ad26.COV2.S at low or high dose, single or two shots; five or six received placebo; per-sample allocation not given. Sampling was done on day 63 after the first vaccine or placebo injection. Expression of Wuhan-strain SARS-CoV-2 spike came from the Ad26 vector that formed the vaccine. The table lists this clone with a count of one. What it recognizes is unknown. Profiling relied on immunoSEQ multiplex PCR, and the TCRdb table lists in-frame clones only, not all of them. The profile shows about 320,000 clones, about nine tenths of them singletons.

The V gene is TRBV6-5, the J gene TRBJ2-7; 12 bases map to TRBD1. This specimen was peripheral blood, taken in a trial of Ad26.COV2.S vaccine versus placebo. The clonotype was recovered from a person aged 18-60 years who received the Ad26.COV2.S COVID-19 vaccine or a placebo. Written as DNA, the CDR3 is TGTGCCAGCAGCTTGACCGGGACAGGGGGCGACGAGCAGTACTTC. It is translated as CASSLTGTGGDEQYF.